This T cell receptor beta chain was profiled in a study of T cell responses to AZD1222 COVID-19 vaccine. Study-wide results and limits: Repertoires in all cases were sampled only once the peak T cell response had passed. Regions left unmutated in variants are reportedly the target of nearly half of spike-specific TCRs.

On this clone: Its antigen is not identified.

The protocol was immunoSEQ multiplex PCR, while the TCRdb copy is restricted to in-frame clones and leaves out a portion. The repertoire holds approximately 60,000 clones, roughly three quarters seen once, with roughly 13% in the top ten. The CDR3 is made up of 16 amino acids. CDR1 is MNHEY and CDR2 is SVGEGT in the germline V gene. Trimming removed 2 bases from V and 2 bases from J, with 13 bases in between. The sequencing used peripheral blood, collected on day 0 of AZD1222 vaccination. This TCR derives from an adult in good health. The chain recombines TRBV6-2 or TRBV6-3 with TRBJ1-5, with D hard to call. CDR3 loop: CASSYIPSGGNQPQHF. The CDR3 DNA reads as TGTGCCAGCAGTTACATCCCCTCTGGGGGCAATCAGCCCCAGCATTTT.